The clone carrying this T cell receptor beta chain appeared once. This CDR3 is 15 amino acids long. Trimming shortened V by 6 bases and J by 0 bases, and 9 bases separated the two germline ends. CDR1 LNHDA and CDR2 SQIVND come from the germline V gene (reference sequence). In the original workflow: Counts of nucleated cells, estimated from reference gene primer amplification, were obtained. TCRdb's table, derived via immunoSEQ multiplex PCR, lists solely in-frame clones and lacks some. That table is the source of V, J and clone size, and D and trimming were worked out from the DNA. The sample holds 83,000 or so clones, roughly 86% seen once. The data are from a study of blood T cell repertoires in COVID-19. Overall study: Acute and convalescent COVID-19 specimens originated in the United States, Italy and Spain. PBMCs, B-cell-depleted T cells, or T cells were the source of the cDNA or gDNA that made up the material.

V gene TRBV19 combines with J gene TRBJ2-6, with D hard to call. The receptor's source is an older man with active or convalescent COVID-19. The sequenced material came from peripheral blood. The CDR3, as DNA: TGTGCCAGTAGGGGCATTTCCTCTGGGGCCAACGTCCTGACTTTC. This gives the protein CASRGISSGANVLTF.